This record covers a single T cell receptor beta chain. Original processing notes: Amplification of reference gene primers provided the estimated nucleated cell counts. Profiled with immunoSEQ multiplex PCR; TCRdb holds only in-frame clones, not every one. That table is the source of V, J and clone size, and D and trimming were worked out from the DNA. The table includes around 300,000 clones, 75% to 90% detected once. Trimming pared 10 bases from V and 5 bases from J, leaving 24 bases between. The CDR3 length is 16 residues. Germline CDR1 is MDHEN and CDR2 is SYDVKM. The data were obtained in a study of blood T cell repertoires in COVID-19. Study-wide context: From T cells, B-cell-depleted T cells, or PBMCs came the material, which was cDNA or gDNA.

Sequenced input: peripheral blood. The genes are TRBV28 and TRBJ1-5, with D unclear. The TCR comes from a woman under 40 with active or convalescent COVID-19. Here the CDR3 DNA reads TGTGCCACCCACGCCGCCTTAGACTTACTCCATCAGCCCCAGCATTTT. Translated: CATHAALDLLHQPQHF.